The 10 T cell receptor beta chains reported below all come from one sample, sequenced in a study of blood T cell repertoires in COVID-19. Libraries were prepared by immunoSEQ multiplex PCR; TCRdb keeps only in-frame clonotypes and omits some of them. The sample lists 160,000 or so clones, just over 90% occurring once. The sequencing input was peripheral blood. The receptor set was obtained from a man aged 18-30 years with acute or convalescent COVID-19.

The rearrangement links TRBV11-2 to TRBJ2-5; a weak D match, TRBD2 (5 bases). Germline V lookup: CDR1 SGHAT, CDR2 FQNNGV. Trimming stripped 5 bases from V and 7 bases from J, with 17 bases between. The CDR3 spans 14 residues. The CDR3 DNA follows: TGTGCCAGCAGCCCCAAGGGCGACCGGGGGACCCAGTACTTC. Its translation is CASSPKGDRGTQYF.

The chain couples TRBV5-1 to TRBJ2-5, with 13 bases fitting TRBD2. Germline V lookup: CDR1 SGHRS, CDR2 YFSETQ. V trimming: 4 bases; J trimming: 2 bases; junction bases outside the gene matches: 8. This CDR3 has 17 residues. DNA of the CDR3: TGCGCCAGCAGCAAAAGGACTAGCGGGGGTACTCAAGAGACCCAGTACTTC. It is translated as CASSKRTSGGTQETQYF.

The genes are TRBV5-5 and TRBJ1-2; D is unclear. The CDR3 runs to 16 residues. Germline values: CDR1 SGHKS, CDR2 YYEKEE (reference sequence). The V end lost 4 bases, the J end lost 3 bases, and 19 bases lay between the germline ends. DNA of the CDR3: TGTGCCAGCAGCCCTCACATTATCCCCCTCGACTATGGCTACACCTTC. Amino acid sequence: CASSPHIIPLDYGYTF.

The J gene is TRBJ2-7, the V gene TRBV18; 9 bases line up with TRBD1. The ends lost 3 bases at V and 4 bases at J; junction bases unmatched: 4. CDR1 and CDR2 (germline): KGHSH, LQKENI. The CDR3 sequence is 14 residues long. This CDR3 reads CASSPETGGYEQYF. In nucleotides, the CDR3 is TGTGCCAGCTCACCGGAGACAGGGGGTTACGAGCAGTACTTC.

The V and J genes are TRBV7-8 and TRBJ1-2, with D perhaps matching TRBD1 (6 bases). Trimming left V 1 base short and J 7 bases short, with 16 bases between. CDR1 is SGHVS and CDR2 is FQNEAQ in the germline V gene. CDR3 length: 15 residues. As DNA, the CDR3 is TGTGCCAGCAGCTTAGAGTCATACAGGGAGGGTGGCTACACCTTC. Translating gives CASSLESYREGGYTF.

The chain links TRBV12-3 or TRBV12-4 to TRBJ1-6; tentative D call: TRBD1 (5 bases). V lost 3 bases and J lost 7, with 7 bases in between. This CDR3 has 13 residues. CDR3 sequence: CASSFQGNSPLHF. The CDR3 coding sequence is TGTGCCAGCAGTTTTCAGGGAAATTCACCCCTCCACTTT.

V and J are TRBV5-1 and TRBJ2-5, with 10 positions matching TRBD1. This CDR3 contains 15 residues. Germline V lookup: CDR1 SGHRS, CDR2 YFSETQ. The J segment lost 0 bases and the V segment lost 7 bases, leaving 6 bases of the junction unmatched. The CDR3 bases are TGCGCCAGCTCTAAGGGACAGGGGTACCAAGAGACCCAGTACTTC. This codes for CASSKGQGYQETQYF.

The V and J genes are TRBV28 and TRBJ2-6; D is unresolved. V shed 7 bases and J shed 0 bases, with 13 bases lying between them. Germline V CDR1 and CDR2: MDHEN, SYDVKM. The CDR3 has 16 amino acids. The chain's CDR3 is CASNTPDNSGANVLTF. As DNA, the CDR3 is TGTGCCAGCAACACCCCCGACAACTCTGGGGCCAACGTCCTGACTTTC.

This chain links TRBV13 with TRBJ1-3; 8 bases map to TRBD1. Germline CDR1 and CDR2: PRHDT and FYEKMQ (reference sequence). The CDR3 spans 17 residues. V lost 1 base, J lost 0 bases, and 5 bases stayed unmatched. For the CDR3, the DNA is TGTGCCAGCAGCTTAGATCCCGGACAGGGCTCTGGAAACACCATATATTTT. Translation: CASSLDPGQGSGNTIYF.

The V and J genes are TRBV6-5 and TRBJ2-2; the match to TRBD1 covers 8 bases. V was pared by 7 bases and J by 2 bases, with 6 bases of the junction left unmatched. The CDR3 runs to 15 residues. The germline CDR1 and CDR2 sequences are MNHEY and SVGAGI. This CDR3 is CASTRTGLNTGELFF. CDR3 DNA sequence: TGTGCCAGCACTAGGACAGGGTTAAACACCGGGGAGCTGTTTTTT.